This T cell receptor (beta chain) is drawn from a study of identical twins. The donor group consisted entirely of healthy Caucasians. For this clonotype: The antigen remains unidentified.

Study conclusions and caveats: Insertion counts were lower in abundant cord blood beta clonotypes, a trend that memory repertoires did not show.

Template switching created a universal primer site, and the cDNA included unique molecular identifiers. TCRdb re-analysed the 5' RACE reads in MiXCR, keeping a single row per CDR3 protein. The data hold some 440,000 distinct CDR3 sequences, with 20% to 30% observed a single time. Germline CDR1 is SGHVS and CDR2 is FQNEAQ. This CDR3 has 16 residues. Germline trimming cut 5 bases from V and 8 bases from J; bases unmatched to any gene: 9. The sample also formed part of further work on T cells expressing NK-cell markers. That investigation notes: Each of about 6 donors carried dominant NKG2C+ clonotypes accounting for about 1.0-7.0% of CD8+ T cells.

Sample: CD4+ T cells sorted from blood. The rearrangement joins TRBV7-8 to TRBJ2-1; 13 positions match TRBD2. The receptor was isolated from a woman aged 18-30 years in good health. The CDR3 bases are TGTGCCAGCAGCCCCTTAAGACTAGCGGGGGGTGATGAGCAGTTCTTC. Protein sequence: CASSPLRLAGGDEQFF. Together with reference TRBV7-8 and TRBJ2-1, the CDR3 gives the full variable domain: GAGVSQSPRYKVAKRGQDVALRCDPISGHVSLFWYQQALGQGPEFLTYFQNEAQLDKSGLPSDRFFAERPEGSVSTLKIQRTQQEDSAVYLCASSPLRLAGGDEQFFGPGTRLTVL.